The rows below give T cell receptor beta chains drawn from one sample of a study of T cells in tuberculosis. Libraries were prepared by immunoSEQ multiplex PCR; TCRdb keeps only in-frame clonotypes and omits some of them. The table lists tens of thousands of clones, approximately 91% of them singletons, with approximately 2% in the top ten. The sample consisted of CD1b-GMM tetramer-negative cells sorted from PBMCs. These receptors were obtained from an adult woman with latent tuberculosis. The CDR3 runs from the conserved cysteine through the conserved F or W. D genes are given only for firm matches. Clone size is shown for a subset of rows, as once, few, many or a class of expanded clone.

D,J,V,size,DNA,CDR3
NA,TRBJ1-2,TRBV11-2,NA,TGTGCCAGCAGCTTAGTAGGGGGAACCTATGGCTACACCTTC,CASSLVGGTYGYTF
NA,TRBJ2-7,TRBV6-1,NA,TGTGCCAGCCTTCGAGGGAACGAGCAGTACTTC,CASLRGNEQYF
TRBD2,TRBJ2-3,TRBV5-4,NA,TGTGCCAGCAGCTTAGGGGGGACTAGCGGGGATACGCAGTATTTT,CASSLGGTSGDTQYF
TRBD2,TRBJ2-3,TRBV30,NA,TGTGCCTGGAGGGGACTAGCGGGGGGGGCAGATACGCAGTATTTT,CAWRGLAGGADTQYF
NA,TRBJ1-1,TRBV6-1,NA,TGTGCCAGCAGGGCAAGAGGGACTGAAGCTTTCTTT,CASRARGTEAFF
NA,TRBJ2-7,TRBV6-5,NA,TGTGCCAGCAGACTCGGACTCACCTACGAGCAGTACTTC,CASRLGLTYEQYF
TRBD1,TRBJ2-3,TRBV5-1,NA,TGCGCCAGCAGCTTGGTACAGGGGGCCCCAGATACGCAGTATTTT,CASSLVQGAPDTQYF
NA,TRBJ2-5,TRBV2,once,TGTGCCAGCAGTGAAGGGACCTCCACTGGAGGGACCCAGTACTTC,CASSEGTSTGGTQYF
TRBD1,TRBJ1-6,TRBV15,NA,TGTGCCACCAGCAGGGCTTTCGGACAGGGATATTCACCCCTCCACTTT,CATSRAFGQGYSPLHF
NA,TRBJ2-1,TRBV11-2,NA,TGTGCCAGCAGCCTCCTGGGGAGCTCCTACAATGAGCAGTTCTTC,CASSLLGSSYNEQFF
TRBD1,TRBJ2-2,TRBV2,NA,TGTGCCAGCAGCCTGACAGGGGGCACCGGGGAGCTGTTTTTT,CASSLTGGTGELFF
TRBD2,TRBJ2-3,TRBV5-1,NA,TGCGCCAGCAGCTCTAGCGGGGGGGCGTTAGATACGCAGTATTTT,CASSSSGGALDTQYF
TRBD2,TRBJ2-2,TRBV4-1,NA,TGCGCCAGCAGCGAAGCGGGGGGGGGCTCCGGGGAGCTGTTTTTT,CASSEAGGGSGELFF
TRBD2,TRBJ2-5,TRBV29-1,NA,TGCAGCGTTGAAGAGTGGGCGGGGGGAGAGACCCAGTACTTC,CSVEEWAGGETQYF
TRBD1,TRBJ1-3,TRBV5-6,NA,TGTGCCAGCAGCGGAGACAGGGGAACCCCCAGAAACACCATATATTTT,CASSGDRGTPRNTIYF
NA,TRBJ2-5,TRBV27,few,TGTGCCAGCATCGGGGGAGAGACCCAGTACTTC,CASIGGETQYF
NA,TRBJ2-7,TRBV6-1,NA,TGTGCCAGCAAGAGACAGGTGGGGGCCTCCTACGAGCAGTACTTC,CASKRQVGASYEQYF
TRBD2,TRBJ2-1,TRBV28,NA,TGTGCCAGCAGATCGACTAGCGGGGGGGCCCATGAGCAGTTCTTC,CASRSTSGGAHEQFF
NA,TRBJ1-2,TRBV27,NA,TGTGCCAGCAGCGACTCGGGACATGATGGCTACACCTTC,CASSDSGHDGYTF